What follows is one TCR beta chain and its context. Antigen specificity is unknown. The data stem from a study of shared clonotypes between healthy human individuals. About the research overall: Ranging from 18 to 49 in age, donors were a couple of women and three men. Three plates were used per donor for CD4 naive, three for CD4 memory, two for CD8 naive and one for CD8 memory. Study-wide results and limits: Sampling covered blood only; tissue repertoires likely differ.

Sequencing was performed with immunoSEQ multiplex PCR; in TCRdb, only in-frame clones are kept and a portion is missing. Of over 2 million clones detected, roughly 94% appear once; the ten largest clones hold more than 0.1%. This CDR3 is 14 amino acids long. Per germline, CDR1 MNHEY and CDR2 SVGAGI. V shed 6 bases and J shed 7 bases, with 16 bases lying between them. The TCR comes from a man between 18 and 35 years old in good health. This chain joins TRBV6-5 and TRBJ1-5; D gene uncertain. Sequenced sample: naive CD4+ T cells sorted from blood. The subset here: CD45RA+ positively selected. Here the CDR3 reads CASSPLKEGQPQHF. The CDR3 DNA is TGTGCCAGCAGCCCACTTAAAGAAGGACAGCCCCAGCATTTT.